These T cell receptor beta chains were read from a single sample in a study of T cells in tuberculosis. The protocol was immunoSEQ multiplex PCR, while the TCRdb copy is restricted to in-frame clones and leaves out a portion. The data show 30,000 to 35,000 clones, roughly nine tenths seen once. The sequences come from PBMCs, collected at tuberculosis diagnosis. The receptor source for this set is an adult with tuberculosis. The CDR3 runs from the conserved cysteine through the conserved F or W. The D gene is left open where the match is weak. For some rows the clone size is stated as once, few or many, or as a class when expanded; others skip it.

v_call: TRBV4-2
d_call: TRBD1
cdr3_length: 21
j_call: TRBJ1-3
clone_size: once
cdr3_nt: TGTGCCAGCAGCCAAGAATCATTGGCCAGGGGGCTCCTTAGCTCTGGAAACACCATATATTTT
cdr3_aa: CASSQESLARGLLSSGNTIYF

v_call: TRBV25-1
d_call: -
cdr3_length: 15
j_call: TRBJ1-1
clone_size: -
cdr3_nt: TGTGCCAGCAGTGAATATTCGGGGTTGGACACTGAAGCTTTCTTT
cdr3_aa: CASSEYSGLDTEAFF

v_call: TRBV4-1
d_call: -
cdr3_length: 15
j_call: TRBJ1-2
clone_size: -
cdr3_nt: TGCGCCAGCACCGCCAAGGCTTCAGGGGTGGTCGGCTACACCTTC
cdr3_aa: CASTAKASGVVGYTF

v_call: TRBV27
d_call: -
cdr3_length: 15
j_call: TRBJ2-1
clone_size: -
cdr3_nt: TGTGCCAGCAGTTTCCGATTAGCGAATTATAATGAGCAGTTCTTC
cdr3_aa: CASSFRLANYNEQFF

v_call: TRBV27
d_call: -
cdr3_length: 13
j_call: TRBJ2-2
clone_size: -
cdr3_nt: TGTGCCAGCAGCCTGGGGCACCCCGGGGAGCTGTTTTTT
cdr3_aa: CASSLGHPGELFF

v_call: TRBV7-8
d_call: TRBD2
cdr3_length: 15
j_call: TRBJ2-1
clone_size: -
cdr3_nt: TGTGCCAGCAGCTCACTAGCGGGAAACTACAATGAGCAGTTCTTC
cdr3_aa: CASSSLAGNYNEQFF

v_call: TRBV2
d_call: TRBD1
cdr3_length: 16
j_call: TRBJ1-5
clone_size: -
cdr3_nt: TGTGCCAGCAGTGAAGCGACAGGGAGAGGAAAACAGCCCCAGCATTTT
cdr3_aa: CASSEATGRGKQPQHF

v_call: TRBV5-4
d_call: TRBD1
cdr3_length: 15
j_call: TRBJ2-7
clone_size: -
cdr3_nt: TGTGCCAGCAGCTTTACAGGGGGCGAAGCCTACGAGCAGTACTTC
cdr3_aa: CASSFTGGEAYEQYF

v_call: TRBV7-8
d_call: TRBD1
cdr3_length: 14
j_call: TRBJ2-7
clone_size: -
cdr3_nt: TGTGCCAGCAGGCTAATGGGACAGACGGGCGAGCAGTACTTC
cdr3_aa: CASRLMGQTGEQYF

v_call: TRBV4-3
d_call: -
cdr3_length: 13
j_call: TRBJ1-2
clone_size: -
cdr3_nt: TGCGCCAGCAGCCAAGTTCGCTATCATGGCTACACCTTC
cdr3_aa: CASSQVRYHGYTF

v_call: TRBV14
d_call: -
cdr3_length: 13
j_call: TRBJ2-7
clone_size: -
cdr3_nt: TGTGCCAGCAGCCCTACTAGGATAGGCGAGCAGTACTTC
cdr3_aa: CASSPTRIGEQYF

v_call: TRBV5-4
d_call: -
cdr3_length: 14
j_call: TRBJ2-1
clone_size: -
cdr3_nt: TGTGCCAGCAGCTTAACTAGCTACCACAATGAGCAGTTCTTC
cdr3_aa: CASSLTSYHNEQFF

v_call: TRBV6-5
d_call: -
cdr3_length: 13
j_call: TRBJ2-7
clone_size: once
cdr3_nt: TGTGCCAGCAGCCCGGGACTTCCCTACGAGCAGTACTTC
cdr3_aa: CASSPGLPYEQYF

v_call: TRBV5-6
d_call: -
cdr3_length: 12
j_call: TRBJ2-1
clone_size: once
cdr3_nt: TGTGCCAGCAGCCTCCAAACTCGTGAGCAGTTCTTC
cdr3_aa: CASSLQTREQFF

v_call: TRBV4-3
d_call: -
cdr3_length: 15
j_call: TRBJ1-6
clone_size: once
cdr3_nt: TGCGCCAGCAGCCAAGCGGGTGGCGGCGGATCACCCCTCCACTTT
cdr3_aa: CASSQAGGGGSPLHF

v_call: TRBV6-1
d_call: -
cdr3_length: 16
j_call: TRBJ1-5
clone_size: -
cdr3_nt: TGTGCCAGCAGTGAAGCTCCTGGGGGCGGCTTAGGGCCCCAGCATTTT
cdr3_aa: CASSEAPGGGLGPQHF

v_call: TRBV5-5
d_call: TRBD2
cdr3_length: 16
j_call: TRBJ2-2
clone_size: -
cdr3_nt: TGTGCCAGCAGGGGACTAGCGGGAGCTTACACCGGGGAGCTGTTTTTT
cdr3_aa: CASRGLAGAYTGELFF

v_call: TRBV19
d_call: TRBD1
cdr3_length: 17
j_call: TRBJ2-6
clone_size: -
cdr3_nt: TGTGCCAGTAGTATGAATACAGGGGACTCTGGGGCCAACGTCCTGACTTTC
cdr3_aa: CASSMNTGDSGANVLTF

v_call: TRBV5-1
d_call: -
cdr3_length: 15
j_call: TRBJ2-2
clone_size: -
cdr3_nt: TGCGCCAGCAGCTTTACGGGGGGCGACACCGGGGAGCTGTTTTTT
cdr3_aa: CASSFTGGDTGELFF

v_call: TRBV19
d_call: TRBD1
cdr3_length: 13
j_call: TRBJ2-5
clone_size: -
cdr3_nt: TGTGCCAGTAGATACAGGGGCCAAGAGACCCAGTACTTC
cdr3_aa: CASRYRGQETQYF

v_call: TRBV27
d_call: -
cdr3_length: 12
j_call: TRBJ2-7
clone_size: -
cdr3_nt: TGTGCCAGCAGGGGGGACACCTACGAGCAGTACTTC
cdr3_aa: CASRGDTYEQYF

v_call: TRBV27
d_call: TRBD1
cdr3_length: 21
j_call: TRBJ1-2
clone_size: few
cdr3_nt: TGTGCCAGCAGTTCAATTAACCTCGGACAGGGGGCGAACTTTGCTAACTATGGCTACACCTTC
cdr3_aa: CASSSINLGQGANFANYGYTF

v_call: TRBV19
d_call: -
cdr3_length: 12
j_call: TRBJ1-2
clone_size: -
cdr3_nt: TGTGCCAGTAGTATATATGACTATGGCTACACCTTC
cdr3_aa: CASSIYDYGYTF

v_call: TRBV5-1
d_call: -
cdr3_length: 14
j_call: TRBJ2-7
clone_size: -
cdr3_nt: TGCGCCAGCAGCTTGCAGTCTAGCTCCGACGAGCAGTACTTC
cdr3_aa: CASSLQSSSDEQYF

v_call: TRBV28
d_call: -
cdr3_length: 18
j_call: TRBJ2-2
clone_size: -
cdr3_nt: TGTGCCAGCAGTTTATATCGATTGCAGGGGAGCAACACCGGGGAGCTGTTTTTT
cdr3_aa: CASSLYRLQGSNTGELFF

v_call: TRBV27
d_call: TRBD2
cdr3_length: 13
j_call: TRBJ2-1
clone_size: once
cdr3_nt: TGTGCCAGCAGTACCGGGACTATAAATGAGCAGTTCTTC
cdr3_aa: CASSTGTINEQFF

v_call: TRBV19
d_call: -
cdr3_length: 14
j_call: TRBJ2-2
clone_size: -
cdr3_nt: TGTGCCAGTAGCCTCAGGGGAAACACCGGGGAGCTGTTTTTT
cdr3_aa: CASSLRGNTGELFF

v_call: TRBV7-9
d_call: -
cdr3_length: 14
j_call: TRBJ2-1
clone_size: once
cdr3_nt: TGTGCCAGCAGCTTAGGATTCCCTTACGGTGAGCAGTTCTTC
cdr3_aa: CASSLGFPYGEQFF

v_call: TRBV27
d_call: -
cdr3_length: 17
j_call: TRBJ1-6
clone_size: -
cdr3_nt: TGTGCCAGCAGTTTACAAGCTCCGAGCTCCTATAATTCACCCCTCCACTTT
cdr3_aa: CASSLQAPSSYNSPLHF

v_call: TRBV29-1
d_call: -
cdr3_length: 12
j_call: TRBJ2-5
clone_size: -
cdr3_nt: TGCAGCGTTGAGGGAGGAAGAGAGACCCAGTACTTC
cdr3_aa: CSVEGGRETQYF

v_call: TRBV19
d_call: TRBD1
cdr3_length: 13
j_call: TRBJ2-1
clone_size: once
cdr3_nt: TGTGCCAGTAGTGGGACAGCCTACAATGAGCAGTTCTTC
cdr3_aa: CASSGTAYNEQFF

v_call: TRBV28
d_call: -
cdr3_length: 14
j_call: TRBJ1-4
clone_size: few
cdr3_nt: TGTGCCAGCAGTTTGGGAGGGGTTAATGAAAAACTGTTTTTT
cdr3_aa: CASSLGGVNEKLFF

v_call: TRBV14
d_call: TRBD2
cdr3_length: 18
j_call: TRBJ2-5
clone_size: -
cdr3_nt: TGTGCCAGCAGCCAAGATCTACTAGCGGGGGGTCGCCAAGAGACCCAGTACTTC
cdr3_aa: CASSQDLLAGGRQETQYF

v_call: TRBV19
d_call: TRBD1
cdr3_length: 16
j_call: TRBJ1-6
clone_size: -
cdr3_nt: TGTGCCAGTAGAGCCGCAGGGGGTTTTTCGAATTCACCCCTCCACTTT
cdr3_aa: CASRAAGGFSNSPLHF

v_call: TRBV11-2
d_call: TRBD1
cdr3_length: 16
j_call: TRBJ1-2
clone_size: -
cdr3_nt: TGTGCCAGCAGCTTAGGGTCAGGGGGTATCAACTATGGCTACACCTTC
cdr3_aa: CASSLGSGGINYGYTF

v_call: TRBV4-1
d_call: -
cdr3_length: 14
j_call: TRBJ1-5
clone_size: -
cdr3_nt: TGCGCCAGCCAAAGGGTAGGGGCAAAAGAGCCCCAGCATTTT
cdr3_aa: CASQRVGAKEPQHF

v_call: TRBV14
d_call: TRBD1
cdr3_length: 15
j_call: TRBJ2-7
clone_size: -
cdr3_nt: TGTGCCAGCAGCCCCCTGCGAGACAGGGGCCACGAGCAGTACTTC
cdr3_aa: CASSPLRDRGHEQYF

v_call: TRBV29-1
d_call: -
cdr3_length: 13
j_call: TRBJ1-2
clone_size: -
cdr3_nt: TGCAGCGTTGAGGGCAGAATCAACGGCGGCTACACCTTC
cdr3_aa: CSVEGRINGGYTF

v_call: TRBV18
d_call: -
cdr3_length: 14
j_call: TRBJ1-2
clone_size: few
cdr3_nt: TGTGCCAGCTCACTAGAAAGTACGGGAGATGGCTACACCTTC
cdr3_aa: CASSLESTGDGYTF

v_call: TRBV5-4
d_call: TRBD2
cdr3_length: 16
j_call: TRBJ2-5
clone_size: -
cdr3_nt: TGTGCCAGCAGCTTCTTAGCGGGGAGGAGTCAAGAGACCCAGTACTTC
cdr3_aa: CASSFLAGRSQETQYF

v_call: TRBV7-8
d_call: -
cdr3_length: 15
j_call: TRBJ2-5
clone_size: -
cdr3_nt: TGTGCCAGCAGCCTATCAGGGGTAGGGGCCTTAACCCAGTACTTC
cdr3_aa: CASSLSGVGALTQYF

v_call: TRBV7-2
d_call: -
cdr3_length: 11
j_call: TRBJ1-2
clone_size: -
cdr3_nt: TGTGCCAGCAGCCCTTCTAGCGGCTACACCTTC
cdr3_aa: CASSPSSGYTF

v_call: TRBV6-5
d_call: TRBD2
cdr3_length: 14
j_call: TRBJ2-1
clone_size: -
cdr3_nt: TGTGCCAGCAGCTACGGTGGGACTACTAATGAGCAGTTCTTC
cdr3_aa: CASSYGGTTNEQFF

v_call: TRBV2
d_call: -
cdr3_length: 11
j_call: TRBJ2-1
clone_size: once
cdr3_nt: TGTGCCAGCTCGACTACCCGGAAGCAGTTCTTC
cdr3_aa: CASSTTRKQFF

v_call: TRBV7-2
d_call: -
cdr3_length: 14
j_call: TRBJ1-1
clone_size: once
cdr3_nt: TGTGCCAGCAGCTTTTCGACAAGCCACACTGAAGCTTTCTTT
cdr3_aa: CASSFSTSHTEAFF

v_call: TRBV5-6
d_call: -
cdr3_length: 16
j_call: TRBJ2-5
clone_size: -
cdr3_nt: TGTGCCAGCAGCTTCCGTTTGAGGGTTACCAGAGAGACCCAGTACTTC
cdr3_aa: CASSFRLRVTRETQYF

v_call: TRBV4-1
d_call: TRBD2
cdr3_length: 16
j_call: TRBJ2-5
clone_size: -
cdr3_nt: TGCGCCAGCAGCCTTCGACTAGCGGGAGGGCAAGAGACCCAGTACTTC
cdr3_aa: CASSLRLAGGQETQYF

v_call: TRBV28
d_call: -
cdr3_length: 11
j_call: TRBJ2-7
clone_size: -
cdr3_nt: TGTGCCAGCAGTTTAGGGCTAGCCCAGTACTTC
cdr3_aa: CASSLGLAQYF

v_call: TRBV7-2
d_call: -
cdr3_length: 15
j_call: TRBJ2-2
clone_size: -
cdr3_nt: TGTGCCAGCAGCTTAGGGGGACAGAACACCGGGGAGCTGTTTTTT
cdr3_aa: CASSLGGQNTGELFF

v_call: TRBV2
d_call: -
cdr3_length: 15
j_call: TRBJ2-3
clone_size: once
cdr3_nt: TGTGCCAGCAGTGACGCCAGGAATGTAGCAGATACGCAGTATTTT
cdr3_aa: CASSDARNVADTQYF

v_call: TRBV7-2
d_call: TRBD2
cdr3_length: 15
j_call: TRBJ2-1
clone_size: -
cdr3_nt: TGTGCCAGCAGCTTAGTAGCGGGAGGGGGTAATGAGCAGTTCTTC
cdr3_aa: CASSLVAGGGNEQFF

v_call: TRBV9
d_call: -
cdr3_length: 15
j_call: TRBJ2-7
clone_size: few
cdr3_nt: TGTGCCAGCAGCCCGCGGACATCCCTCTCCTACGAGCAGTACTTC
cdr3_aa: CASSPRTSLSYEQYF

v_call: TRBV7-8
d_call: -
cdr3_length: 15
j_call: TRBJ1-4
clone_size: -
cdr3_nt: TGTGCCAGCAGCTTAGCTACGAGGTCCGGGGGAAAACTGTTTTTT
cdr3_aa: CASSLATRSGGKLFF

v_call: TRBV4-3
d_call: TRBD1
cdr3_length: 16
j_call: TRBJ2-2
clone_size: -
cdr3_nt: TGCGCCAGCAGCCAGACCGGGACAGATAACACCGGGGAGCTGTTTTTT
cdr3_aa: CASSQTGTDNTGELFF

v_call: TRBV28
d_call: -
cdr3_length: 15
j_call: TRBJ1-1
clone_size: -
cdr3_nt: TGTGCCAGCAGTTCCAGGCAGGGGTGGTATACTGAAGCTTTCTTT
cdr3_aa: CASSSRQGWYTEAFF